This is a list of T cell receptor beta chains from one sample in a study of blood T cell repertoires in COVID-19. Data came from immunoSEQ multiplex PCR; TCRdb stores just in-frame clones and leaves some out. This sample has approximately 50,000 clones, with 86% found just once. Sample: peripheral blood. Receptors were obtained from a woman of 80 years or more with acute or convalescent COVID-19. CDR3s include the opening cysteine and the closing phenylalanine or tryptophan. D genes are given only for firm matches. Only part of the rows carry a size: once, few, many, or a class if the clone is expanded.

d_call	clone_size	v_call	j_call	cdr3_length	cdr3_aa	cdr3_nt
TRBD2	once	TRBV9	TRBJ2-3	15	CASSGSGYVTDTQYF	TGTGCCAGCAGCGGTAGCGGGTACGTCACAGATACGCAGTATTTT
TRBD1	.	TRBV2	TRBJ2-1	14	CASSAFRGRNEQFF	TGTGCCAGCAGTGCGTTTAGGGGGCGAAATGAGCAGTTCTTC
.	.	TRBV2	TRBJ1-5	13	CASSEDPDQPQHF	TGTGCCAGCAGTGAAGACCCGGATCAGCCCCAGCATTTT
.	.	TRBV3-1/TRBV3-2	TRBJ1-1	13	CASSVQMNTEAFF	TGTGCCAGCAGCGTTCAGATGAACACTGAAGCTTTCTTT
TRBD2	.	TRBV14	TRBJ2-7	15	CASSLSGGPSYEQYF	TGTGCCAGCAGCCTTAGCGGGGGGCCCTCCTACGAGCAGTACTTC
TRBD1	once	TRBV5-6	TRBJ2-1	11	CASSLQGWKFF	TGTGCCAGCAGCTTACAGGGGTGGAAGTTCTTC
TRBD1	.	TRBV5-1	TRBJ2-4	16	CASSPGQALAKNIQYF	TGCGCCAGCAGCCCGGGACAGGCATTAGCCAAAAACATTCAGTACTTC
.	.	TRBV19	TRBJ1-2	12	CASTTGDYGYTF	TGTGCCAGTACAACCGGGGACTATGGCTACACCTTC
TRBD2	.	TRBV7-2	TRBJ2-1	16	CASSPEAGGSYNEQFF	TGTGCCAGCAGCCCGGAGGCGGGGGGCTCCTACAATGAGCAGTTCTTC
TRBD2	.	TRBV12-3/TRBV12-4	TRBJ2-1	12	CASTRTSGEQFF	TGTGCCAGCACACGGACTAGCGGTGAGCAGTTCTTC
TRBD1	once	TRBV3-1/TRBV3-2	TRBJ1-3	14	CASSRQGEGNTIYF	TGTGCCAGCAGCCGACAGGGAGAGGGAAACACCATATATTTT
TRBD2	once	TRBV18	TRBJ2-1	16	CASSPTSGNSYNEQFF	TGTGCCAGCTCCCCGACTAGCGGGAACTCCTACAATGAGCAGTTCTTC
.	.	TRBV7-3	TRBJ2-5	13	CASSLNPRETQYF	TGTGCCAGCAGCTTAAACCCCCGGGAGACCCAGTACTTC
.	once	TRBV28	TRBJ2-7	15	CASSLNPAAGAEQYF	TGTGCCAGCAGCTTGAACCCCGCGGCTGGTGCCGAGCAGTACTTC
TRBD2	once	TRBV5-6	TRBJ2-2	15	CASSFSRGRTGELFF	TGTGCCAGCAGCTTTTCGCGGGGGAGGACCGGGGAGCTGTTTTTT
.	.	TRBV19	TRBJ1-2	15	CASSIGRIGNYGYTF	TGTGCCAGTAGTATTGGCCGGATCGGGAACTATGGCTACACCTTC
TRBD1	few	TRBV7-2	TRBJ2-1	15	CASSPTGGSYNEQFF	TGTGCCAGCAGCCCCACAGGGGGCTCCTACAATGAGCAGTTCTTC
TRBD2	.	TRBV5-1	TRBJ2-5	16	CASSSLAGGTGETQYF	TGCGCCAGCAGCTCCTTAGCGGGGGGGACGGGAGAGACCCAGTACTTC
.	.	TRBV19	TRBJ1-1	13	CASSADRSTEAFF	TGTGCCAGTAGTGCCGACAGGAGCACTGAAGCTTTCTTT
.	once	TRBV27	TRBJ2-3	14	CASSLERTTDTQYF	TGTGCCAGCAGTTTAGAGCGGACCACAGATACGCAGTATTTT
TRBD1	.	TRBV7-8	TRBJ1-5	16	CASSLSGQGAGQPQHF	TGTGCCAGCAGCCTGAGTGGACAGGGGGCTGGTCAGCCCCAGCATTTT
.	.	TRBV19	TRBJ2-2	14	CASSLTGNTGELFF	TGTGCCAGTAGCTTGACAGGGAACACCGGGGAGCTGTTTTTT
.	.	TRBV12-3/TRBV12-4	TRBJ1-2	12	CASSLDGYGYTF	TGTGCCAGCAGTTTAGACGGCTATGGCTACACCTTC
.	.	TRBV9	TRBJ1-6	14	CASSTKGLGSPLHF	TGTGCCAGCAGCACCAAGGGGTTAGGTTCACCCCTCCACTTT
.	.	TRBV7-8	TRBJ1-4	13	CASSISQGEKLFF	TGTGCCAGCAGCATCTCCCAGGGTGAAAAACTGTTTTTT
.	once	TRBV28	TRBJ2-7	14	CASTRLTAPYEQYF	TGTGCCAGCACCAGGTTGACGGCACCCTACGAGCAGTACTTC
TRBD2	.	TRBV10-1	TRBJ2-1	13	CASSAGLADEQFF	TGCGCCAGCAGTGCGGGACTAGCAGATGAGCAGTTCTTC
TRBD2	.	TRBV5-4	TRBJ2-3	15	CASSLAAGGTDTQYF	TGTGCCAGCAGCTTGGCAGCGGGGGGCACAGATACGCAGTATTTT
TRBD2	few	TRBV5-6	TRBJ2-7	16	CASSIGLAGSPYEQYF	TGTGCCAGCAGCATCGGACTAGCGGGGTCCCCCTACGAGCAGTACTTC
TRBD1	.	TRBV5-1	TRBJ1-1	15	CASSLPGQGLTEAFF	TGCGCCAGCAGTCTCCCGGGACAGGGGCTGACTGAAGCTTTCTTT
TRBD1	.	TRBV2	TRBJ2-1	15	CASTKEVDRDNEQFF	TGTGCCAGCACCAAGGAGGTGGACAGGGACAACGAGCAGTTCTTC
TRBD2	.	TRBV3-1/TRBV3-2	TRBJ2-3	16	CASSQVTRGVRDTQYF	TGTGCCAGCAGCCAAGTAACGCGGGGGGTAAGAGATACGCAGTATTTT
TRBD2	.	TRBV11-2	TRBJ2-2	16	CASSQLAGGPTGELFF	TGTGCCAGCAGCCAATTAGCGGGAGGTCCCACCGGGGAGCTGTTTTTT
TRBD2	.	TRBV5-1	TRBJ2-1	19	CASSSRGAGSGGADNEQFF	TGCGCCAGCAGCTCTAGAGGGGCTGGGAGCGGGGGGGCCGACAATGAGCAGTTCTTC
TRBD2	once	TRBV19	TRBJ2-7	17	CASSIGLAGGRSYEQYF	TGTGCCAGTAGTATTGGACTAGCGGGGGGTCGCTCCTACGAGCAGTACTTC
.	.	TRBV5-1	TRBJ2-2	14	CASSLTGNTGELFF	TGCGCCAGCAGCTTGACAGGGAACACCGGGGAGCTGTTTTTT
.	.	TRBV5-1	TRBJ1-1	13	CASRPSGPTEAFF	TGCGCCAGCAGGCCTAGCGGGCCCACTGAAGCTTTCTTT
.	.	TRBV7-8	TRBJ1-5	15	CASSLAKGEGKSQHF	TGTGCCAGCAGCTTAGCGAAGGGTGAGGGTAAGTCCCAGCATTTT
TRBD1	.	TRBV4-2	TRBJ2-4	15	CASRRDRGRENIQYF	TGTGCCAGCAGACGGGACAGGGGAAGGGAAAACATTCAGTACTTC
.	.	TRBV3-1/TRBV3-2	TRBJ2-6	15	CASSQISSGANVLTF	TGTGCCAGCAGCCAGATCAGCTCTGGGGCCAACGTCCTGACTTTC
.	.	TRBV10-1	TRBJ1-2	14	CASSESGQPYGYTF	TGCGCCAGCAGTGAGTCCGGACAGCCCTATGGCTACACCTTC
.	.	TRBV5-4	TRBJ2-2	13	CASSLTGAGELFF	TGTGCCAGCAGCTTGACGGGGGCCGGGGAGCTGTTTTTT
.	once	TRBV6-1	TRBJ1-2	13	CASSEPDMRGYTF	TGTGCCAGCAGTGAACCGGACATGAGAGGCTACACCTTC
.	.	TRBV4-2	TRBJ1-1	16	CASSQASGGLNTEAFF	TGTGCCAGCAGCCAAGCCTCGGGAGGGCTGAACACTGAAGCTTTCTTT
TRBD2	once	TRBV6-5	TRBJ2-4	15	CASTLAGLAKNIQYF	TGTGCCAGCACCCTAGCGGGACTAGCCAAAAACATTCAGTACTTC
TRBD1	.	TRBV3-1/TRBV3-2	TRBJ1-6	15	CASSQRTGSNSPLHF	TGTGCCAGCAGCCAACGGACAGGGAGCAATTCACCCCTCCACTTT
.	.	TRBV20-1	TRBJ2-5	11	CSAVPEETQYF	TGCAGTGCGGTCCCGGAAGAGACCCAGTACTTC
TRBD2	once	TRBV9	TRBJ2-2	15	CASSPSGGYTGELFF	TGTGCCAGCAGCCCTAGCGGGGGGTACACCGGGGAGCTGTTTTTT
.	.	TRBV30	TRBJ1-2	12	CAYSNRVEGYTF	TGTGCCTATTCGAACAGGGTTGAAGGCTACACCTTC
TRBD1	.	TRBV6-5	TRBJ1-6	15	CASSPGTGGYSPLHF	TGTGCCAGCAGTCCCGGGACAGGGGGTTATTCACCCCTCCACTTT
.	once	TRBV11-3	TRBJ1-6	15	CASSLDRVHNSPLHF	TGTGCCAGCAGCTTAGACAGGGTCCATAATTCACCCCTCCACTTT
.	.	TRBV29-1	TRBJ1-1	13	CSVEAQGGTEAFF	TGCAGCGTTGAAGCCCAGGGAGGCACTGAAGCTTTCTTT